This T cell receptor beta chain was identified during a study of chemoradiotherapy in HPV16-positive cancers. Measured with immunoSEQ multiplex PCR; TCRdb has only the in-frame clones, and not every one. There are approximately 8,200 clones in the sample; around 70% occur only once, and 25% to 40% lies in the top ten. This TCR derives from a human donor with HPV-associated anogenital cancer. Collection took place from a patient who underwent chemoradiotherapy.

In DNA, the CDR3 is TGTGCCAGCAGTTTCGGTGGCGGCACTGAAGCTTTCTTT. Translation: CASSFGGGTEAFF. This chain links TRBV27 with TRBJ1-1; no reliable D call. V dropped 3 bases and J dropped 4 bases, with 9 bases sitting between them. CDR3 size: 13 residues. Germline V gene sequence: CDR1 MNHEY, CDR2 SMNVEV (reference sequence).